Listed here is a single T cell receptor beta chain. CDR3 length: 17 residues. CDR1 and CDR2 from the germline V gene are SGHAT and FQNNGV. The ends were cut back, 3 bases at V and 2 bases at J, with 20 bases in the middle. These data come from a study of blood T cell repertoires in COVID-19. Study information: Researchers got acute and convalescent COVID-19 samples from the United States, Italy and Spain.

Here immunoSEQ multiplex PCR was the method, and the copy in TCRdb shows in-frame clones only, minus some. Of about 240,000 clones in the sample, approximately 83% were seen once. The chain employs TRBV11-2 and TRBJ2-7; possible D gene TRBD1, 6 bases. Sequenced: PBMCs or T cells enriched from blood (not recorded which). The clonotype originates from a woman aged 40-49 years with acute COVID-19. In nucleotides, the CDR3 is TGTGCCAGCAGCTTTGAAGAGTGGGGACAAAAGCCCTACGAGCAGTACTTC. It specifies CASSFEEWGQKPYEQYF.